The 11 T cell receptor beta chains given below trace back to one sample, sequenced in a study of T-cell reconstitution after alpha-beta-depleted transplantation in children. A library of TCRbeta sequences, prepared with unique molecular identifiers, was generated. TCRdb independently ran MiXCR on the PCR reads; one entry per CDR3 protein. This table holds roughly 300,000 distinct CDR3 sequences, 11% found once. Material: peripheral blood, obtained 180 days after TCRalphabeta/CD19-depleted stem cell transplant. These receptors were collected from a male patient between 2 and 15 years old who had a stem cell transplant for chronic granulomatous disease, so the T cells may come from the graft donor.

The chain joins TRBV29-1 to TRBJ2-2, with D unresolved. The CDR3 is 14 amino acids. Germline V gene sequence: CDR1 SQVTM, CDR2 ANQGSEA. V was clipped by 5 bases and J by 2 bases, with 12 bases between them. CDR3 loop: CSVFRLGNTGELFF. The CDR3 DNA sequence: TGCAGCGTTTTTCGACTGGGAAACACCGGGGAGCTGTTTTTT.

The chain employs TRBV7-9 and TRBJ1-5; 7 positions agree with TRBD1. Trimming took 1 base from V and 7 from J; bases not matched to a gene: 13. The CDR3 has 17 amino acids. CDR1 is SEHNR, CDR2 FQNEAQ, per germline (reference sequence). This CDR3 reads CASSLVVHRGQGQPQHF. The CDR3 DNA sequence: TGTGCCAGCAGCTTAGTAGTTCACAGGGGACAAGGACAGCCCCAGCATTTT.

This clonotype was found many times. The genes are TRBV10-1 and TRBJ2-1; D is possibly TRBD1 or TRBD2 (5 bases each). Germline CDR1 reads WNHNN; CDR2 reads SYGVQD (reference sequence). The CDR3 consists of 13 residues. V lost 8 bases to trimming and J lost 8 bases, with 16 bases between them. CDR3: CASGPGPLDEQFF. As DNA, the CDR3 is TGCGCCAGCGGACCGGGACCCCTGGATGAGCAGTTCTTC.

This clonotype was detected ten times or more. The chain recombines TRBV29-1 with TRBJ2-4; D remains ambiguous. CDR3 length: 11 residues. CDR1 and CDR2 from the germline V gene are SQVTM and ANQGSEA. V gave up 7 bases and J gave up 4 bases, with 8 bases separating them. In DNA form, the CDR3 reads TGCAGCGCCGAGCGTAAAAACATTCAGTACTTC. Residues: CSAERKNIQYF.

As to this clonotype: A single base separates this from a much larger clone, so it may be a read error. The chain recombines TRBV7-2 with TRBJ1-1, with unresolved D. The CDR3 totals 13 residues. Germline V gives CDR1 SGHTA, CDR2 FQGNSA. The CDR3 region has the DNA TGTGCCGGCAGCTCCGAATCTCGGGCTAAAGCTTTCTTT. Its translation is CAGSSESRAKAFF.

For this clonotype: A single base separates this from a much larger clone, so it may be a read error. The V and J genes are TRBV20-1 and TRBJ2-1; a weak D match, TRBD2 (5 bases). Per the germline V gene, CDR1 is DFQATT and CDR2 is SNEGSKA (reference sequence). V was cut by 1 base and J by 12 bases, with 19 bases left in between. The CDR3 is 14 amino acids. CDR3 nucleotides: TGCAGTGCTAGAGCCGCGACTATAAGATTGCGGCAGTTCTTC. It translates to CSARAATIRLRQFF.

This clonotype was recorded at least ten times. The chain has TRBV5-6 and TRBJ2-5; perhaps D is TRBD1 or TRBD2 (5 bases each). Trimming removed 4 bases at V and 2 bases at J, with 18 bases between. CDR3 size: 16 residues. Germline V gene lookup returns CDR1 SGHDT and CDR2 YYEEEE. Written as DNA, the CDR3 is TGTGCCAGCAGCCGGTCGAGGGGCATAGGTCAAGAGACCCAGTACTTC. Translation gives CASSRSRGIGQETQYF. The whole variable domain, filled in from reference TRBV5-6 and TRBJ2-5, reads DAGVTQSPTHLIKTRGQQVTLRCSPKSGHDTVSWYQQALGQGPQFIFQYYEEEERQRGNFPDRFSGHQFPNYSSELNVNALLLGDSALYLCASSRSRGIGQETQYFGPGTRLLVL.

As to this clonotype: A read error is possible here, since a much larger clone lies one base away. The rearrangement joins TRBV7-9 to TRBJ1-6; D might be TRBD1 (6 bases). The V gene lost 5 bases and the J gene lost 4 bases, with 12 bases spanning the gap. Germline V lookup: CDR1 SEHNR, CDR2 FQNEAQ (reference sequence). This CDR3 has 15 amino acids. The CDR3 DNA sequence: TGTGCCAGCAGCCCGACAGGAAATTATAATTCACCCCTCCACTTT. Translating it yields CASSPTGNYNSPLHF.

This clonotype occurred many times. In DNA form, the CDR3 reads TGTGCCAGTACCCGACTAGCAGGAGAGACCCAGTACTTC. It specifies CASTRLAGETQYF. V gene TRBV6-1 combines with J gene TRBJ2-5, with 7 bases aligning to TRBD2. Germline V gene lookup returns CDR1 MNHNS and CDR2 SASEGT. The CDR3 extends over 13 amino acids. Germline trimming cut 9 bases from V and 4 bases from J; bases unmatched to any gene: 8.

Remarks on this clonotype: A single base separates this from a much larger clone, so it may be a read error. V usage is TRBV5-6 and J usage is TRBJ2-7; D unclear. CDR1 and CDR2 from the germline V gene are SGHDT and YYEEEE. This CDR3 contains 13 residues. Here the CDR3 DNA reads TGTGCCAGCAGCTTACGGGTCCCCTACGAGCAGTGCTTC. Its protein is CASSLRVPYEQCF.

This clonotype was picked up one time. A much larger clonotype is one base distant, so this may be a read error. This CDR3 is missing its conserved last phenylalanine or tryptophan, likely due to a read error. The rearrangement joins TRBV9 to TRBJ2-3; tentative D call: TRBD1 (5 bases). Trimming took 3 bases from V and 2 from J, leaving 13 bases between them. CDR1 is SGDLS and CDR2 is YYNGEE in the germline V gene. The CDR3 contains 15 residues. The CDR3 here is CASSAQTGSTDTQYI. DNA of the CDR3: TGTGCCAGCAGCGCCCAAACAGGATCCACAGATACGCAGTATATT.